This TCR beta chain derives from a study of vaccination effects on CD4 cells after COVID-19. Study summary: Samples that were drawn after vaccination came a median of 72 days after the second dose.

Trimming shortened V by 2 bases and J by 5 bases, and 12 bases separated the two germline ends. The germline V gene has CDR1 WNHNN and CDR2 SYGVQD (reference sequence). The CDR3 is 14 amino acids. Cultured cells yielded isolated CD4+ T cells after roughly 11 days. Two doses of BNT162b2 or mRNA-1273 vaccine were administered to participants. All vaccine recipients tested negative for nucleocapsid antibodies and had never contracted SARS-CoV-2 infection. Cultures got half-medium changes with IL-2 on days 3 and 7. As to this clone: Antigen: not known.

The method was immunoSEQ multiplex PCR; TCRdb's version includes in-frame clones alone and lacks a portion of them. In the table there are some 70,000 clones, around 79% of which are singletons. The material sequenced was CD4+ T cells from PBMCs cultured without peptide, taken after COVID-19 vaccination. The TCR sequence derives from a human donor who received a COVID-19 vaccine. The rearrangement links TRBV10-1 to TRBJ2-5; D is ambiguous. CDR3 sequence reads: CASSEPDARETQYF. CDR3 nucleotides: TGCGCCAGCAGTGAGCCGGACGCCCGGGAGACCCAGTACTTC.